These 27 T cell receptor beta chains were sequenced from one sample in a study of beta chain features in type 1 diabetes. The antigens of these receptors remain unknown. Study-level results: There was a moderate but significant shortening of TCRB CDR3s in all four CD4+ subsets of Type 1 diabetes patients.

Every bit of the isolated RNA underwent reverse transcription, so sequencing read expressed TCRB transcripts. Clones were sequenced by immunoSEQ multiplex PCR, and TCRdb holds only the in-frame ones, with some missing. Of 300,000 to 450,000 clones listed, 10% to 15% are singletons. The material sequenced was naive CD4+ T cells from blood. Receptor source: a woman under 30 with type 1 diabetes.

This clone showed up just a few times. The V and J genes are TRBV7-9 and TRBJ2-3; 14 nucleotides align to TRBD2. Trimming at V came to 4 bases and at J to 3 bases, leaving 12 bases not matched to a gene. The CDR3 extends over 19 amino acids. CDR1 is SEHNR and CDR2 is FQNEAQ in the germline V gene (reference sequence). DNA for the CDR3: TGTGCCAGCAGCTCCCGGAAGGGACTAGCGGGAGTGTGGACAGATACGCAGTATTTT. Translation: CASSSRKGLAGVWTDTQYF.

The genes are TRBV6-5 and TRBJ1-3; the match to TRBD1 covers 8 bases. With V trimmed by 6 bases and J by 2 bases, 6 bases remained unmatched. The germline V gene encodes CDR1 MNHEY and CDR2 SVGAGI. The CDR3 contains 15 residues. CDR3 region: CASSTAGGPGNTIYF. DNA of the CDR3: TGTGCCAGCAGCACGGCAGGGGGCCCTGGAAACACCATATATTTT.

The rearrangement uses TRBV29-1 and TRBJ2-7; the D gene is possibly TRBD2 (5 bases). V shed 4 bases and J shed 3 bases, with 10 bases lying between them. CDR1 is SQVTM, CDR2 ANQGSEA, per germline. The CDR3 totals 12 residues. CDR3 amino acids: CSVAEVIYEQYF. The CDR3 DNA sequence: TGCAGCGTTGCGGAGGTTATCTACGAGCAGTACTTC.

This clone appeared a few times. The chain recombines TRBV4-3 with TRBJ2-5; no definite D call. V was trimmed by 0 bases and J by 4 bases, leaving 15 bases between them. Per germline, CDR1 LGHNA and CDR2 YSLEER. This CDR3 contains 16 residues. CDR3 DNA sequence: TGCGCCAGCAGCCAAGATAACACGCTAGGATCAGAGACCCAGTACTTC. Amino acid sequence: CASSQDNTLGSETQYF.

This clone was counted between two and nine times. This chain connects TRBV2 to TRBJ1-6, with 8 bases identical to TRBD1. CDR3 length equals 14 residues. Trimming at V came to 4 bases and at J to 9 bases, leaving 5 bases not matched to a gene. Germline V gene data show CDR1 as SNHLY and CDR2 as FYNNEI. Written as DNA, the CDR3 is TGTGCCAGCAGTGTAGGACAGGGCGGTTCACCCCTCCACTTT. Its protein product is CASSVGQGGSPLHF.

This clone has just a few counts. CDR3 bases: TGTGCCAGCAATGGAGGGGGCTACACCTTC. Protein product: CASNGGGYTF. This chain connects TRBV2 to TRBJ1-2; D gene ambiguous. Germline loops: CDR1 SNHLY, CDR2 FYNNEI. CDR3 size: 10 residues. The germline V and J ends were trimmed by 7 bases and 8 bases, with 8 bases remaining between them.

This clone turned up a few times. The chain employs TRBV6-6 and TRBJ1-1; TRBD1 agrees at 7 bases. This CDR3 is built from 14 residues. V shed 2 bases, J shed 5 bases, and the junction held 5 bases outside the gene matches. CDR1 MNHNY and CDR2 SVGAGI come from the germline V gene (reference sequence). CDR3 region: CASSYRGRWTEAFF. CDR3 sequence (DNA): TGTGCCAGCAGTTACAGGGGGCGGTGGACTGAAGCTTTCTTT.

This clone was counted a few times. CDR3 DNA sequence: TGTGCCAGTACGGCAGGGGAATATACCGGGGAGCTGTTTTTT. Its translation: CASTAGEYTGELFF. The gene calls are TRBV19 and TRBJ2-2; TRBD1 is a possible D gene (6 bases). This CDR3 has 14 residues. The germline V gene has CDR1 LNHDA and CDR2 SQIVND (reference sequence). V was shortened by 7 bases and J by 5 bases, with 14 bases between the two germline ends.

This clone was observed a handful of times. The V and J genes are TRBV28 and TRBJ2-1; D might be TRBD2 (5 bases). The germline CDR1 and CDR2 sequences are MDHEN and SYDVKM. Trimming removed 3 bases from V and 2 bases from J, with 14 bases in between. The CDR3 runs 16 residues. In DNA form, the CDR3 reads TGTGCCAGCAGTTTGGCACTAGGGAATGCCTACAATGAGCAGTTCTTC. The encoded protein is CASSLALGNAYNEQFF. The whole variable domain, remainder taken from reference TRBV28 and TRBJ2-1, is DVKVTQSSRYLVKRTGEKVFLECVQDMDHENMFWYRQDPGLGLRLIYFSYDVKMKEKGDIPEGYSVSREKKERFSLILESASTNQTSMYLCASSLALGNAYNEQFFGPGTRLTVL.

This chain links TRBV7-9 with TRBJ2-1; tentative D call: TRBD2 (6 bases). V lost 1 base to trimming and J lost 3 bases, with 13 bases between them. Per the germline V gene, CDR1 is SEHNR and CDR2 is FQNEAQ (reference sequence). The CDR3 is 16 amino acids. The CDR3 coding sequence is TGTGCCAGCAGCTTAGTACGCGGGAATCTCTACAATGAGCAGTTCTTC. Translated: CASSLVRGNLYNEQFF.

The gene calls are TRBV7-3 and TRBJ2-2; D might be TRBD2 (6 bases). This CDR3 is built from 15 residues. V gave up 6 bases and J gave up 5 bases, with 16 bases separating them. Looked up from germline, CDR1 is SGHTA and CDR2 is FQGTGA. The CDR3 loop reads CASSPTTRGTGELFF. CDR3 bases: TGTGCCAGCAGTCCAACTACTCGGGGGACCGGGGAGCTGTTTTTT.

This sequence joins TRBV14 and TRBJ1-2; a weak D match, TRBD1 (5 bases). The CDR3 extends over 14 amino acids. The V gene's germline CDR1 is SGHDN and CDR2 FVKESK. V dropped 2 bases and J dropped 4 bases, with 11 bases sitting between them. In DNA, the CDR3 is TGTGCCAGCAGCCAATACAGGTACTCCTATGGCTACACCTTC. Protein: CASSQYRYSYGYTF.

The chain has TRBV5-6 and TRBJ1-1; D gene unclear. The CDR3 extends over 14 amino acids. Trimming removed 1 base at V and 1 base at J, with 8 bases between. The germline gives CDR1 SGHDT, CDR2 YYEEEE. The chain's CDR3 is CASSLSLPNTEAFF. The CDR3 bases are TGTGCCAGCAGCTTGAGCTTGCCGAACACTGAAGCTTTCTTT. The full variable domain, completed using reference TRBV5-6 and TRBJ1-1, is DAGVTQSPTHLIKTRGQQVTLRCSPKSGHDTVSWYQQALGQGPQFIFQYYEEEERQRGNFPDRFSGHQFPNYSSELNVNALLLGDSALYLCASSLSLPNTEAFFGQGTRLTVV.

This rearrangement joins TRBV29-1 to TRBJ1-4; 8 positions match TRBD1. The CDR3 contains 13 residues. The ends lost 4 bases at V and 7 bases at J; junction bases unmatched: 5. Germline V gene sequence: CDR1 SQVTM, CDR2 ANQGSEA. DNA of the CDR3: TGCAGCGTTGCCAGGGGGCAGGGTGAAAAACTGTTTTTT. Its protein is CSVARGQGEKLFF.

This clone was detected only a few times. The chain carries TRBV7-9 and TRBJ1-2; D is unresolved. V was cut by 6 bases and J by 4 bases, with 6 bases left in between. Germline V gene data show CDR1 as SEHNR and CDR2 as FQNEAQ (reference sequence). CDR3 size: 11 residues. DNA for the CDR3: TGTGCCAGCAGGGAGGCCTATGGCTACACCTTC. Protein: CASREAYGYTF.

The chain employs TRBV7-9 and TRBJ1-6; TRBD1 might be the D (5 bases). V shed 7 bases and J shed 7 bases, with 17 bases lying between them. The CDR3 has 15 residues. Germline CDR1 SEHNR, CDR2 FQNEAQ (reference sequence). The CDR3 reads CASNHLGQINSPLHF. CDR3 bases: TGTGCCAGCAACCACTTGGGGCAAATAAATTCACCCCTCCACTTT.

This clone was seen a few times. This chain links TRBV29-1 with TRBJ2-2; weak D call: TRBD2 (5 bases). There are 14 residues in the CDR3. From germline, CDR1 is SQVTM and CDR2 ANQGSEA. V dropped 5 bases and J dropped 4 bases, with 14 bases sitting between them. CDR3 sequence: CSVKYGLSTGELFF. The CDR3 DNA sequence: TGCAGCGTTAAATACGGACTGAGCACCGGGGAGCTGTTTTTT.

The rearrangement joins TRBV5-1 to TRBJ2-3, with 9 bases fitting TRBD2. The CDR3 length is 15 residues. Germline CDR1 is SGHRS and CDR2 is YFSETQ. V dropped 0 bases and J dropped 14; count of bases not matched to a gene: 13. The CDR3 nucleotides are TGCGCCAGCAGCTTGGAGGCTAGCGGGACCCGGAGACGGTATTTT. Its translation is CASSLEASGTRRRYF.

This clone showed up just a few times. The chain carries TRBV11-2 and TRBJ2-7, with unresolved D. This CDR3 comprises 15 residues. The germline CDR1 and CDR2 sequences are SGHAT and FQNNGV. Between the trimmed V and J ends, which lost 1 base and 2 bases, there was a span of 12 bases. DNA of the CDR3: TGTGCCAGCAGCTTAGTCAACCCAGGTCCCTACGAGCAGTACTTC. Its translation: CASSLVNPGPYEQYF.

This clone occurred a few times. The chain is built from TRBV20-1 and TRBJ2-1; perhaps TRBD1 as D (5 bases). Germline V gene data show CDR1 as DFQATT and CDR2 as SNEGSKA (reference sequence). There are 11 residues in the CDR3. V was clipped by 5 bases and J by 11 bases, with 13 bases between them. The DNA of the CDR3 is TGCAGTGCTGCCCAGACAGACAAGCAGTTCTTC. It is translated as CSAAQTDKQFF.

The V and J genes are TRBV5-4 and TRBJ2-1; D perhaps matches TRBD2 (6 bases). V lost 2 bases and J lost 7, with 13 bases in between. Germline V CDR1 and CDR2: SGHNT, YYREEE (reference sequence). The CDR3 has 14 residues. The CDR3 sequence is CASSFGNRGNEQFF. The DNA for the CDR3 is TGTGCCAGCAGCTTTGGGAACCGGGGGAATGAGCAGTTCTTC.

This clone was found a few times. The V call is TRBV6-5, the J call TRBJ1-1; TRBD1 agrees at 8 bases. Germline assignment: CDR1 MNHEY and CDR2 SVGAGI. Trimming at V came to 6 bases and at J to 1 base, leaving 7 bases not matched to a gene. The CDR3 contains 15 residues. CDR3 residues: CASRHRDRQNTEAFF. In nucleotides, the CDR3 is TGTGCCAGCAGGCACCGGGACAGGCAGAACACTGAAGCTTTCTTT.

CDR3 DNA: TGCAGCGTTGAAGATCGGTCAGGTTCTGGAAACACCATATATTTT. It codes for CSVEDRSGSGNTIYF. The chain carries TRBV29-1 and TRBJ1-3; D call uncertain. Trimming stripped 0 bases from V and 1 base from J, with 10 bases between. The CDR3 is 15 amino acids. In germline, CDR1 is SQVTM, CDR2 ANQGSEA.

There are a few counts of this clone. The chain joins TRBV19 to TRBJ1-2; D gene ambiguous. The germline gives CDR1 LNHDA, CDR2 SQIVND (reference sequence). CDR3 length: 13 amino acids. Deletions cut 7 bases from V and 5 bases from J, with 14 bases between. CDR3 loop: CASTERATYGYTF. The CDR3 nucleotides read TGTGCCAGTACAGAGAGAGCGACTTATGGCTACACCTTC.

Only a few counts were recorded for this clone. V usage is TRBV25-1 and J usage is TRBJ2-3, with a tentative D call TRBD2 (6 bases). Trimming took 6 bases from V and 2 from J, leaving 12 bases between them. Germline CDR1 is MGHDK and CDR2 is SYGVNS. The CDR3 consists of 14 residues. The CDR3 DNA reads TGTGCCAGCAGGGAACGGGGGTCCACAGATACGCAGTATTTT. Its translation: CASRERGSTDTQYF.

This sequence joins TRBV2 and TRBJ1-1, with a weak D call TRBD1 (5 bases). This CDR3 is 14 amino acids long. The ends were cut back, 3 bases at V and 7 bases at J, with 15 bases in the middle. CDR1 is SNHLY, CDR2 FYNNEI, per germline. DNA of the CDR3: TGTGCCAGCAGTGAGCAGGGTAATCAAGATGAAGCTTTCTTT. Amino acid sequence: CASSEQGNQDEAFF.

This rearrangement joins TRBV19 to TRBJ2-1; 7 bases line up with TRBD1. CDR1 is LNHDA and CDR2 is SQIVND in the germline V gene (reference sequence). Trimming took 6 bases from V and 6 from J; bases not matched to a gene: 5. The CDR3 runs 13 residues. The CDR3 here is CASRMTGSNEQFF. CDR3 coding DNA: TGTGCCAGTAGGATGACAGGGAGCAATGAGCAGTTCTTC.